This T cell receptor beta chain was found in a study of cytomegalovirus exposure and HLA in healthy donors. With 60 Vbeta and 13 Jbeta primers, the PCR was carried out. The table came from immunoSEQ multiplex PCR; TCRdb's copy has only in-frame clones and leaves some out. The top ten clones hold around 5% of a sample with roughly 100,000 clones, about 74% of them seen once. The CDR3 runs to 17 residues. V lost 2 bases to trimming and J lost 2 bases; unmatched junction nucleotides: 0. Looked up from germline, CDR1 is SGDLS and CDR2 is YYNGEE. V is TRBV9 and J is TRBJ2-6; 14 bases are a match to TRBD2. This sequence was found in a female donor in good health and CMV-seropositive. Material for sequencing was PBMCs. Here the CDR3 reads CASSVTSGRAGANVLTF. The CDR3 region has the DNA TGTGCCAGCAGCGTGACTAGCGGGAGGGCTGGGGCCAACGTCCTGACTTTC.